This note documents a single TCR beta chain sequence. The antigen remains unidentified. The germline V gene encodes CDR1 SGHAT and CDR2 FQNNGV. CDR3 length: 16 residues. The trim removed 5 bases at V and 3 bases at J, leaving 9 bases unmatched. This table comes from immunoSEQ multiplex PCR, and its TCRdb copy is limited to in-frame clones, with some not included. The table has more than 100,000 clones, 85% to 90% seen once; the top ten hold about 6.9%. The sample is drawn from a study of cytomegalovirus exposure and HLA in healthy donors. Study outcomes and limitations: Three chains linked to CMV were shown in vitro to be specific for CMV antigens.

The rearrangement uses TRBV11-2 and TRBJ2-2; the match to TRBD2 covers 7 bases. Sequenced: PBMCs. The clonotype comes from a woman younger than 35 in good health and CMV-seropositive. The CDR3 region is CASSKETSRYTGELFF. The CDR3 DNA follows: TGTGCCAGCAGCAAGGAGACTAGCAGATACACCGGGGAGCTGTTTTTT. The full variable domain, in which reference TRBV11-2 and TRBJ2-2 provide the parts outside the CDR3, is EAGVAQSPRYKIIEKRQSVAFWCNPISGHATLYWYQQILGQGPKLLIQFQNNGVVDDSQLPKDRFSAERLKGVDSTLKIQPAKLEDSAVYLCASSKETSRYTGELFFGEGSRLTVL.